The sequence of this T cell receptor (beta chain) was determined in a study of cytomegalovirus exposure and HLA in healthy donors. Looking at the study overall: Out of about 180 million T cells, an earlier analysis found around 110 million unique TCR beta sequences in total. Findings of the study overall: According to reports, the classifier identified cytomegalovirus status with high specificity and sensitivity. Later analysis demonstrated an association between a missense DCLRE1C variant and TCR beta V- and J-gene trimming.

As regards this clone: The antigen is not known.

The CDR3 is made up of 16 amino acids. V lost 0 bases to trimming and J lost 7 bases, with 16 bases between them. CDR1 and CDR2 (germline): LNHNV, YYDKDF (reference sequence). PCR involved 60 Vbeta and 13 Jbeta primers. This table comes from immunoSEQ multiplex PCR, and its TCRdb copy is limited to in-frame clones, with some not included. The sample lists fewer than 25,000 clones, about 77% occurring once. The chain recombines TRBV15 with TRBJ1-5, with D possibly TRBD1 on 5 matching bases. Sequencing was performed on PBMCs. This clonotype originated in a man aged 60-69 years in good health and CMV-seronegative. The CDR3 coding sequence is TGTGCCACCAGCAGAGATTTAAACGCAGGGTACCAGCCCCAGCATTTT. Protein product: CATSRDLNAGYQPQHF.